This passage covers 11 T cell receptor beta chains from one sample sequenced in a study of patients and donors after allogeneic stem cell transplantation. MiXCR was run by TCRdb on the RT-PCR reads, yielding one entry per CDR3 protein. This table has about 200,000 distinct CDR3 sequences, around 40% appearing once. Sequenced: blood, either unsorted or a sorted T cell fraction (not recorded which). All receptors come from a human donor who was either an allogeneic HSCT recipient or a stem cell or donor lymphocyte infusion donor (not recorded which). It is not recorded whose cells these are; they may come from a transplant donor.

The chain is built from TRBV20-1 and TRBJ1-1; D uncertain. The germline CDR1 and CDR2 sequences are DFQATT and SNEGSKA (reference sequence). Trimming stripped 1 base from V and 0 bases from J, with 9 bases between. This CDR3 contains 14 residues. The DNA of the CDR3 is TGCAGTGCTAGAGGCGTAAGCATGAACACTGAAGCTTTCTTT. This gives the protein CSARGVSMNTEAFF.

The chain is built from TRBV12-3 or TRBV12-4 and TRBJ1-5, with 8 bases aligning to TRBD1. The V gene end was trimmed by 6 bases and the J gene end by 8 bases; junction bases not matched to a gene: 18. This CDR3 is built from 17 residues. CDR3 protein: CASSGGGTGSPREPQHF. In DNA, the CDR3 is TGTGCCAGCAGCGGGGGCGGGACAGGCTCCCCAAGGGAGCCCCAGCATTTT.

There are a few counts of this clonotype. This chain connects TRBV20-1 to TRBJ1-5; D possibly corresponds to TRBD1 (6 bases). This CDR3 is 15 amino acids long. Germline CDR1 and CDR2: DFQATT and SNEGSKA (reference sequence). V lost 0 bases and J lost 5, with 14 bases in between. The CDR3 here is CSARDSTGSYQPQHF. The DNA of the CDR3 is TGCAGTGCTAGAGACTCAACAGGGAGTTATCAGCCCCAGCATTTT.

J is TRBJ2-1 and V is TRBV5-5; 7 bases agree with TRBD2. The ends lost 3 bases at V and 6 bases at J; junction bases unmatched: 3. CDR1 and CDR2 (germline): SGHKS, YYEKEE (reference sequence). The length of the CDR3 is 13 residues. DNA for the CDR3: TGTGCCAGCAGCTGGGGGGGAGTCAATGAGCAGTTCTTC. It translates to CASSWGGVNEQFF.

This clonotype was detected a few times. The genes are TRBV27 and TRBJ1-6, with TRBD1 identical over 9 bases. V dropped 3 bases and J dropped 11; count of bases not matched to a gene: 2. This CDR3 contains 13 residues. CDR1 MNHEY and CDR2 SMNVEV come from the germline V gene (reference sequence). CDR3 region: CASSFGQGTPLHF. The CDR3 DNA reads as TGTGCCAGCAGTTTCGGACAGGGGACACCCCTCCACTTT.

The V call is TRBV20-1, the J call TRBJ1-2; D unresolved. CDR1 is DFQATT and CDR2 is SNEGSKA in the germline V gene (reference sequence). The CDR3 runs 12 residues. The V end lost 7 bases, the J end lost 2 bases, and 11 bases lay between the germline ends. The DNA for the CDR3 is TGCAGTGTAAGATGGGGAAACTATGGCTACACCTTC. It specifies CSVRWGNYGYTF.

This chain connects TRBV5-1 to TRBJ2-1; D might be TRBD1 or TRBD2, each matching 5 bases. The CDR3 is 15 residues long. The germline CDR1 and CDR2 sequences are SGHRS and YFSETQ. Trimming shortened V by 4 bases and J by 5 bases, and 16 bases separated the two germline ends. The CDR3 region has the DNA TGCGCCAGCAGCCCCGGGGCCCTGGGGAACAATGAGCAGTTCTTC. Residues: CASSPGALGNNEQFF.

The chain joins TRBV5-1 to TRBJ2-1; 13 nucleotides line up with TRBD2. The CDR3 is 17 amino acids. From germline, CDR1 is SGHRS and CDR2 YFSETQ. The junction had 7 bases not matched to a gene; V was cut back by 2 bases and J by 5 bases. The CDR3 spells CASSFSPGTSGDNEQFF. Here the CDR3 DNA reads TGCGCCAGCAGCTTCAGTCCCGGGACTAGCGGGGACAATGAGCAGTTCTTC.

The gene calls are TRBV12-3 or TRBV12-4 and TRBJ1-2, with a weak D call TRBD1 (5 bases). V lost 3 bases and J 5 bases, leaving 13 bases between the germline ends. This CDR3 is 14 amino acids long. The CDR3 DNA reads TGTGCCAGCAGTTTCGGGGTGGGGGTTTATGGCTACACCTTC. Its translation is CASSFGVGVYGYTF.

The V gene is TRBV4-2, the J gene TRBJ1-1, with TRBD1 as a possible D gene (5 bases). The CDR3 runs 16 residues. Trimming stripped 4 bases from V and 7 bases from J, with 22 bases between. Germline CDR1 is LGHNA and CDR2 is YNFKEQ. This CDR3 reads CASSPGEGTGFVEAFF. CDR3 bases: TGTGCCAGCAGCCCCGGGGAGGGGACGGGGTTCGTTGAAGCTTTCTTT.

This clonotype was seen only a few times. V gene TRBV6-6 combines with J gene TRBJ1-2, with D possibly TRBD1 on 6 matching bases. The CDR3 has 14 amino acids. Germline V gene data show CDR1 as MNHNY and CDR2 as SVGAGI (reference sequence). Deletions cut 4 bases from V and 2 bases from J, with 11 bases between. The DNA for the CDR3 is TGTGCCAGCAGTTCAGGGGTCTCCAACTATGGCTACACCTTC. It encodes CASSSGVSNYGYTF.